What follows is one T cell receptor (beta chain) and its context. Its antigen is undetermined. The junction does not match germline at one end; this may be a read error. This sample is drawn from a study of shared clonotypes between healthy human individuals. Study-level findings and limits: With a handful of donors compared, about 5.2% of naive CD4 clonotypes were shared. Sampling covered nothing but blood. Tissue TCR repertoires likely differ from those found in blood. Clonotypes which were not shared had lower generation probabilities than clonotypes that all four donors shared. Memory subsets had estimated richness that was generally smaller than that of naive subsets.

Germline V lookup: CDR1 WSHSY, CDR2 SAAADI. The CDR3 consists of 15 residues. Profiled with immunoSEQ multiplex PCR; TCRdb holds only in-frame clones, not every one. The profile shows about 1 million clones, 65% to 80% of them singletons. The sample taken for sequencing was memory CD4+ T cells sorted from blood. Described subset: CD45RA-negative fraction. This clonotype was sampled from a man younger than 30 in good health. The rearrangement uses TRBV10-2 and TRBJ2-7; TRBD2 matches 10 bases. This CDR3 reads CASTERLAGSSEQYF. The CDR3 bases are TGCGCCAGCACCGAAAGACTAGCGGGTTCCTCCGAGCAGTACTTC.